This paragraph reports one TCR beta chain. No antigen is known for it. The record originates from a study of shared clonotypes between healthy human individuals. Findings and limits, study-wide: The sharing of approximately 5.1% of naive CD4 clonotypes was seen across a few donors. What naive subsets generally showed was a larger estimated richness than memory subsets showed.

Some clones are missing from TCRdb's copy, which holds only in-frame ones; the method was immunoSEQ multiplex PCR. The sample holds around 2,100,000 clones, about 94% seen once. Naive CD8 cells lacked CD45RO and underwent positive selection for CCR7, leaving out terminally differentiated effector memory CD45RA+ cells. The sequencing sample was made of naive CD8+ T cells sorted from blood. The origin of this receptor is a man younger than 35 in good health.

The CDR3 nucleotides read TGTGCCAGCAGCCTCCGGGGGCTAACGAGTGACGAGCAGTACTTC. This gives the protein CASSLRGLTSDEQYF. The chain joins TRBV9 to TRBJ2-7; tentatively, D is TRBD1 or TRBD2 (6 bases each). This CDR3 spans 15 amino acids. The germline V and J ends were trimmed by 4 bases and 5 bases, with 19 bases remaining between them. Germline V lookup: CDR1 SGDLS, CDR2 YYNGEE.